The 20 T cell receptor beta chains reported below all come from one sample, sequenced in a study of shared clonotypes between healthy human individuals. Assay: immunoSEQ multiplex PCR; the TCRdb copy retains only in-frame clones and omits some. Of about 490,000 clones listed, over 70% are singletons. The sequencing input was PBMCs. The receptors were sampled from a woman aged 40 to 50 in good health. Some clones in this sample may be carry-over from other donors' samples.

V gene TRBV6-5 combines with J gene TRBJ2-7; TRBD2 aligns across 7 bases. The CDR3 has 15 residues. Losses at the gene ends were 6 bases for V and 3 bases for J; bases not matched to a gene: 11. Germline CDR1 and CDR2: MNHEY and SVGAGI. CDR3 DNA: TGTGCCAGCAGACCAGGACTAGTTAGTGTCTACGAGCAGTACTTC. Its protein is CASRPGLVSVYEQYF.

The rearrangement links TRBV27 to TRBJ2-1; D is ambiguous. Germline V lookup: CDR1 MNHEY, CDR2 SMNVEV (reference sequence). There are 14 residues in the CDR3. Deletions cut 0 bases from V and 6 bases from J, with 9 bases between. This CDR3 reads CASSLSRIRNEQFF. CDR3 in DNA: TGTGCCAGCAGTTTATCCAGGATTCGCAATGAGCAGTTCTTC.

In its sample, this clone was seen a few times. The chain carries TRBV18 and TRBJ1-4; D remains unclear. V shed 2 bases and J shed 8 bases, with 15 bases lying between them. There are 15 residues in the CDR3. The germline V gene encodes CDR1 KGHSH and CDR2 LQKENI. The CDR3 region is CASSPGRVCREKLFF. CDR3 nucleotides: TGTGCCAGCTCACCAGGGAGGGTATGTAGGGAAAAACTGTTTTTT.

The V gene is TRBV18, the J gene TRBJ2-7; TRBD2 matches at 7 bases. V trimming: 0 bases; J trimming: 0 bases; junction bases outside the gene matches: 2. The germline CDR1 and CDR2 sequences are KGHSH and LQKENI. The CDR3 sequence is 15 residues long. This CDR3 reads CASSPPSGVSYEQYF. In nucleotides, the CDR3 is TGTGCCAGCTCACCACCGAGCGGGGTCTCCTACGAGCAGTACTTC.

Comment on this clone: A junction end diverges from the germline sequence, so it may reflect a read error. Other nucleotide sequences in the sample specify the same CDR3. This chain uses TRBV7-8 with TRBJ1-1; 7 bases fit TRBD1. The germline V gene has CDR1 SGHVS and CDR2 FQNEAQ. The CDR3 has 16 amino acids. The CDR3, as DNA: TGTGCCAGCAGCCCATCCAGGGGGGGAGCGAACACTGAGGCTTTCTTT. This encodes CASSPSRGGANTEAFF.

As concerns this clone: The likely explanation is a read error, given a far larger clone one base away. The chain employs TRBV5-1 and TRBJ2-1; a weak D match, TRBD2 (6 bases). In germline, CDR1 is SGHRS, CDR2 YFSETQ. CDR3 length: 14 residues. V gave up 7 bases and J gave up 5 bases, with 16 bases separating them. The CDR3 reads CASSTGGKDNEQFF. As DNA, the CDR3 is TGCGCCAGCTCGACTGGCGGGAAGGACAATGAGCAGTTCTTC. Together with reference TRBV5-1 and TRBJ2-1, the CDR3 gives the full variable domain: KAGVTQTPRYLIKTRGQQVTLSCSPISGHRSVSWYQQTPGQGLQFLFEYFSETQRNKGNFPGRFSGRQFSNSRSEMNVSTLELGDSALYLCASSTGGKDNEQFFGPGTRLTVL.

Concerning this clone itself: This likely came from a read error, as a far larger clone is one base away. The chain is built from TRBV28 and TRBJ1-2; maybe TRBD1 (5 bases). The V gene's germline CDR1 is MDHEN and CDR2 SYDVKM. There are 15 residues in the CDR3. V lost 8 bases and J 9 bases, leaving 25 bases between the germline ends. The CDR3 sequence: CASLDFPGTRKCYTF. CDR3 DNA: TGTGCCAGCCTCGATTTCCCCGGGACGAGAAAATGCTACACCTTC.

The CDR3 DNA sequence: TGTGCCTCTTCCCCGGGACAGGGGGCTTGGGGCTACACCTTC. Translated, it gives CASSPGQGAWGYTF. The chain links TRBV30 to TRBJ1-2, with 12 bases aligning to TRBD1. CDR1 is GTSNPN, CDR2 SVGIG, per germline (reference sequence). The CDR3 contains 14 residues. V lost 7 bases, J lost 8 bases, and 11 bases stayed unmatched.

On this clone itself: A far larger clone is one nucleotide away, so this likely arose from a read error. The gene calls are TRBV30 and TRBJ1-1; no definite D call. This CDR3 spans 18 amino acids. Germline V gives CDR1 GTSNPN, CDR2 SVGIG (reference sequence). V was shortened by 2 bases and J by 1 base, with 23 bases between the two germline ends. The CDR3 spells CAWSPFCLGGLGNTEAFF. In DNA, the CDR3 is TGTGCCTGGAGTCCCTTCTGCTTGGGTGGGTTAGGGAACACTGAAGCTTTCTTT. The full variable domain, rest sourced from reference TRBV30 and TRBJ1-1, is SQTIHQWPATLVQPVGSPLSLECTVEGTSNPNLYWYRQAAGRGLQLLFYSVGIGQISSEVPQNLSASRPQDRQFILSSKKLLLSDSGFYLCAWSPFCLGGLGNTEAFFGQGTRLTVV.

The chain has TRBV9 and TRBJ2-1, with 11 bases identical to TRBD2. The V gene end was trimmed by 4 bases and the J gene end by 0 bases; junction bases not matched to a gene: 3. CDR1 is SGDLS and CDR2 is YYNGEE in the germline V gene. The length of the CDR3 is 16 residues. CDR3 DNA sequence: TGTGCCAGCAGCCGCACTAGCGGGAGCTCCTACAATGAGCAGTTCTTC. As protein: CASSRTSGSSYNEQFF.

The chain joins TRBV5-1 to TRBJ2-3; 7 bases map to TRBD2. This CDR3 has 15 residues. Looked up from germline, CDR1 is SGHRS and CDR2 is YFSETQ. The V segment lost 3 bases and the J segment 2 bases; nucleotides outside the gene matches: 6. This chain's CDR3 is CASSSLAGFTDTQYF. The CDR3, as DNA: TGCGCCAGCAGCTCCTTAGCGGGCTTCACAGATACGCAGTATTTT.

Concerning this clone: A far larger clone lies a single base away; this is likely a read error. The same CDR3 can be traced to other DNA sequences in this sample. The chain joins TRBV11-2 to TRBJ2-3, with TRBD1 matching over 9 bases. The V gene's germline CDR1 is SGHAT and CDR2 FQNNGV. This CDR3 contains 18 residues. The CDR3: CASSLTSPKDRGTDTQYF. The CDR3 region has the DNA TGTGCCAGCAGCTTAACGTCTCCTAAGGACAGGGGAACAGATACACAGTATTTT.

This sequence joins TRBV25-1 and TRBJ2-7, with D uncertain. This CDR3 has 13 amino acids. V gave up 5 bases and J gave up 4 bases, with 12 bases separating them. From germline, CDR1 is MGHDK and CDR2 SYGVNS. The CDR3 is CASSPSLEYEQYF. The CDR3 region has the DNA TGTGCCAGCAGTCCGAGTCTAGAGTACGAGCAGTACTTC.

The gene calls are TRBV7-2 and TRBJ2-5; no firm D call. CDR1 is SGHTA, CDR2 FQGNSA, per germline. The CDR3 is made up of 14 amino acids. V lost 1 base to trimming and J lost 3 bases, with 9 bases between them. This CDR3 is CASSLGVTEETQYF. The CDR3 region has the DNA TGTGCCAGCAGCTTAGGAGTTACCGAAGAGACCCAGTACTTC.

This clone was counted a few times. This is likely an artifact of a read error, given a far larger clone one base away. The same CDR3 also results from other DNA sequences found in this sample. This chain joins TRBV7-8 and TRBJ2-7; D is ambiguous. This CDR3 region has 15 residues. Germline V gene lookup returns CDR1 SGHVS and CDR2 FQNEAQ. The V and J ends lost 3 bases and 2 bases respectively, with 14 bases between them. The chain's CDR3 is CASSFLRYSPYEQYF. The CDR3 region has the DNA TGTGCCAGCAGCTTCCTCCGCTACTCACCCTACGAGCAGTACTTC.

J is TRBJ2-5 and V is TRBV9, with TRBD2 matching over 7 bases. After removal of 0 bases from V and 5 bases from J, the junction contained 10 bases not matched to a gene. The CDR3 consists of 16 residues. CDR1 SGDLS and CDR2 YYNGEE come from the germline V gene. DNA of the CDR3: TGTGCCAGCAGCGTAGCCCTAAGCGGGATAGGGGAGACCCAGTACTTC. Translation gives CASSVALSGIGETQYF. The full variable domain, with the rest looked up from reference TRBV9 and TRBJ2-5, is DSGVTQTPKHLITATGQRVTLRCSPRSGDLSVYWYQQSLDQGLQFLIQYYNGEERAKGNILERFSAQQFPDLHSELNLSSLELGDSALYFCASSVALSGIGETQYFGPGTRLLVL.

J is TRBJ2-7 and V is TRBV28, with a possible D match to TRBD1 (6 bases). The V gene's germline CDR1 is MDHEN and CDR2 SYDVKM. CDR3 length: 14 residues. Trimming took 10 bases from V and 4 from J, leaving 20 bases between them. In DNA, the CDR3 is TGTGCCACCCTAAAGGCCGGGACACAGTACGAGCAGTACTTC. It encodes CATLKAGTQYEQYF.

The chain joins TRBV6-6 to TRBJ2-1; D could derive from TRBD1 or TRBD2 (7 bases each). The germline gives CDR1 MNHNY, CDR2 SVGAGI (reference sequence). The CDR3 has 13 residues. The V gene lost 8 bases and the J gene lost 7 bases, with 15 bases spanning the gap. CDR3 amino acids: CASVRGEGNEQFF. For the CDR3, the DNA is TGTGCCAGCGTCAGGGGGGAGGGAAATGAGCAGTTCTTC.

This clone showed up just a few times. The genes are TRBV13 and TRBJ1-3; 7 positions agree with TRBD1. Germline loops: CDR1 PRHDT, CDR2 FYEKMQ (reference sequence). This CDR3 has 17 amino acids. The ends lost 1 base at V and 3 bases at J; junction bases unmatched: 9. CDR3 sequence: CASSLETRQGGGNTIYF. The CDR3 region has the DNA TGTGCCAGCAGCTTAGAGACCCGACAGGGTGGTGGAAACACCATATATTTT.

Details on this clone: With only one base between it and a far larger clone, this is likely a read error. This chain connects TRBV18 to TRBJ2-1, with 10 bases that match TRBD2. The germline V gene has CDR1 KGHSH and CDR2 LQKENI. The CDR3 length is 16 residues. Losses at the gene ends were 2 bases for V and 3 bases for J; bases not matched to a gene: 4. CDR3 loop: CASSPCLAGDYNEQFF. As DNA, the CDR3 is TGTGCCAGCTCACCATGCCTAGCGGGGGACTACAATGAGCAGTTCTTC.